This T cell receptor (beta chain) was captured in a study of shared clonotypes between healthy human individuals. Healthy HIV-negative adults with no recent acute infections or vaccinations were recruited as donors. This CDR3 is 16 amino acids long. Germline CDR1 reads SGDLS; CDR2 reads YYNGEE. Between the trimmed V and J ends, which lost 0 bases and 4 bases, there was a span of 14 bases. Sequenced by immunoSEQ multiplex PCR; TCRdb stores in-frame clones only, minus some. The sample lists about 960,000 clones, around 80% occurring once. The origin of this receptor is a man aged 18 to 30 in good health. Material: memory CD4+ T cells sorted from blood. Described subset: CD45RA-negative fraction. This chain connects TRBV9 to TRBJ2-1, with D perhaps TRBD1 or TRBD2 (5 bases each). The CDR3 DNA follows: TGTGCCAGCAGCGTAGGAAGGGGAGTTCGGTACAATGAGCAGTTCTTC. Residues: CASSVGRGVRYNEQFF.